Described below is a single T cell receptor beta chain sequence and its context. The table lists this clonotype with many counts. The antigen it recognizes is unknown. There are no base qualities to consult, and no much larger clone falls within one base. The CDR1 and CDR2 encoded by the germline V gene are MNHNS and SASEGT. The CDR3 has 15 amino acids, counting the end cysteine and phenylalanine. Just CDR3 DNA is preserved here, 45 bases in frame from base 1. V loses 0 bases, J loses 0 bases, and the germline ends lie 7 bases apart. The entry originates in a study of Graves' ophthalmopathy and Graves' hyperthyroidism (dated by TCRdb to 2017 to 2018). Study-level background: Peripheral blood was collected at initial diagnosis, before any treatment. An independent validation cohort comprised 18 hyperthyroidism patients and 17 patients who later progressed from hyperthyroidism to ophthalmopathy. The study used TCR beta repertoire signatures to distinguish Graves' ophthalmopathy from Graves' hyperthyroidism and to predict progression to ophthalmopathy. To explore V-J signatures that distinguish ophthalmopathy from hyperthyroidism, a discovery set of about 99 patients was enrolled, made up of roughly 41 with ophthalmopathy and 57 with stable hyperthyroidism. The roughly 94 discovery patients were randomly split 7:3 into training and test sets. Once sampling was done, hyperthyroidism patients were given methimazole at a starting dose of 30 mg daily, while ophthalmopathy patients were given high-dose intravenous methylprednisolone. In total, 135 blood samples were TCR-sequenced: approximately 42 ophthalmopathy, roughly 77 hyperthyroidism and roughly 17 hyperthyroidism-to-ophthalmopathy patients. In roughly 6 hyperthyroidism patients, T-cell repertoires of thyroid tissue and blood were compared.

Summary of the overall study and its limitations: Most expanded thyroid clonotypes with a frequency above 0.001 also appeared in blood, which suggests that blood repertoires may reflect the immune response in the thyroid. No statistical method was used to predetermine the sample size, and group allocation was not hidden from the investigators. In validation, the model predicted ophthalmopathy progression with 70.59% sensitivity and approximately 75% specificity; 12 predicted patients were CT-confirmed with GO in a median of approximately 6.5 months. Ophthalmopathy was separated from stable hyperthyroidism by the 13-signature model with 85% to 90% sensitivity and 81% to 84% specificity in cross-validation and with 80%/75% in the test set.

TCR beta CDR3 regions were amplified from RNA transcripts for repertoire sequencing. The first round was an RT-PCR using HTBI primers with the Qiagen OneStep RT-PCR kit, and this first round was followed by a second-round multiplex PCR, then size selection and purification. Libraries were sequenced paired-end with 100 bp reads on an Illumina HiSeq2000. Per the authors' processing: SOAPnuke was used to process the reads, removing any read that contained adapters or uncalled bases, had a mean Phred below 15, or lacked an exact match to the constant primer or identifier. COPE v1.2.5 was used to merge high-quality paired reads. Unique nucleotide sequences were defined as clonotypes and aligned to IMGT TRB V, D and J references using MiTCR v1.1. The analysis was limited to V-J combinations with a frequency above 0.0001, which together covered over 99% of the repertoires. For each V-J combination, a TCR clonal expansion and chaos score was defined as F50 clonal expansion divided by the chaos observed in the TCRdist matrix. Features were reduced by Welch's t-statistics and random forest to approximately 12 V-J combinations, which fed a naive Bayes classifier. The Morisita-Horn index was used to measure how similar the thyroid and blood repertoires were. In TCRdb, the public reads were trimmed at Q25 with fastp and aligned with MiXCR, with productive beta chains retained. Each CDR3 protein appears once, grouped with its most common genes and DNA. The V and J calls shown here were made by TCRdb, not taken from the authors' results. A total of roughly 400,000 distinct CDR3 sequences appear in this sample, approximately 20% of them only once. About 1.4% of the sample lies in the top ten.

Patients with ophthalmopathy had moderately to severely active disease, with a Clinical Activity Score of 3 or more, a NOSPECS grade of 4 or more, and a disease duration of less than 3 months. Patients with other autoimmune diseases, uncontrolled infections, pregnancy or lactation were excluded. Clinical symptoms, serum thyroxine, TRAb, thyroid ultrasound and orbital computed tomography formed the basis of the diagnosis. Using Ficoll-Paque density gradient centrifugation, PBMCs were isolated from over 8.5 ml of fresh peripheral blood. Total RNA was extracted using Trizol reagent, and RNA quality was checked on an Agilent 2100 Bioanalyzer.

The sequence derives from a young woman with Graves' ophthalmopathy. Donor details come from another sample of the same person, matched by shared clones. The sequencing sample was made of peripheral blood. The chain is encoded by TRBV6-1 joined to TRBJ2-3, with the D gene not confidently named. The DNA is TGTGCCAGCAGTGAAGCTGGAGTAAGCACAGATACGCAGTATTTT. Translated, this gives CASSEAGVSTDTQYF.